This passage covers 31 T cell receptor beta chains from one sample sequenced in a study of spatial heterogeneity in lung cancer (dated by TCRdb to about 2019). What this sample's time point label stands for: sample taken at primary tumor resection. Without any cell sorting, TCR sequencing was performed on whole RNA extracted either from tumor and nontumor lung tissue or from cryopreserved PBMC samples. The receptor library was made with 5' RACE. The listed sequencing device is NextSeq 500. TCRdb trimmed public reads at Q25 via fastp, called clones via MiXCR and kept in-frame beta chains. Every entry covers one CDR3 protein and lists the most common genes and DNA from its rows. This sample holds around 2,700 distinct CDR3 sequences; roughly 8.5% were observed only once. Together, the top ten hold about 37% of the sample. The starting material was normal lung tissue next to the tumor, obtained at surgery. These receptors were obtained from a male donor with early-stage non-small cell lung cancer.

Judged by abundance, this clonotype is medium-sized. Since it is a stray read in a library aimed at alpha chains, this beta chain has a size that is not meaningful. The chain employs TRBV12-3 or TRBV12-4 and TRBJ2-2; maybe TRBD1 (5 bases). Trimming stripped 6 bases from V and 5 bases from J, with 10 bases between. The CDR3 extends over 13 amino acids. DNA of the CDR3: TGTGCCAGCAGGATCCAGGGAACCGGGGAGCTGTTTTTT. It translates to CASRIQGTGELFF.

This clonotype was detected ten times or more. With the library built for alpha chains, this beta chain is off target and its frequency is not meaningful. The chain combines TRBV29-1 with TRBJ1-1, with 9 bases identical to TRBD1. CDR1 and CDR2 (germline): SQVTM, ANQGSEA. The junction had 5 bases not matched to a gene; V was cut back by 7 bases and J by 5 bases. This CDR3 is 12 amino acids long. CDR3 in DNA: TGCAGCGGGGACAGGGTTCGGACTGAAGCTTTCTTT. Translating it yields CSGDRVRTEAFF.

Judged by abundance, this clonotype is medium-sized (0.01 to 0.1%). For a library built for alpha chains, this beta chain is a stray read; little rests on its size. This chain joins TRBV4-1 and TRBJ2-1, with D tentatively TRBD2 (5 bases). Germline CDR1 and CDR2: MGHRA and YSYEKL. With 0 bases removed from V and 8 bases from J, the gap between germline ends came to 20 bases. The CDR3 is 17 amino acids. The DNA of the CDR3 is TGCGCCAGCAGCCAAGAATCTACCCTAGCAGGTCGGGATGAGCAGTTCTTC. Protein sequence: CASSQESTLAGRDEQFF.

This clonotype was detected only a few times. This beta chain is a stray read from a library made for alpha chains; its abundance is not meaningful. V usage is TRBV6-7 and J usage is TRBJ1-4; D remains unclear. TRBV6-7 is noted as an ORF with a role that remains uncertain. The CDR3 is made up of 15 amino acids. V was shortened by 4 bases and J by 5 bases, with 14 bases between the two germline ends. The CDR3 loop is CASSFKAGRNEKLFF. The CDR3 DNA sequence: TGTGCCAGCAGTTTTAAGGCGGGCCGGAATGAAAAACTGTTTTTT.

Note on this clonotype: This beta chain is a stray sequence in a library constructed for alpha chains; its clone size is not meaningful. The chain couples TRBV7-9 to TRBJ2-3, with D perhaps TRBD1 (6 bases). The CDR3 is made up of 14 amino acids. V was cut by 4 bases and J by 4 bases, with 12 bases left in between. Germline V gene sequence: CDR1 SEHNR, CDR2 FQNEAQ (reference sequence). For the CDR3, the DNA is TGTGCCAGCAGCTCCTTTGCAGGGGCAGATACGCAGTATTTT. Translated: CASSSFAGADTQYF.

This clonotype occurred many times. A library prepared for alpha chains yielded this beta chain as an off-target read; its size is of little meaning. This chain links TRBV7-2 with TRBJ1-2; perhaps TRBD1 as D (6 bases). The CDR3 runs 15 residues. V gave up 1 base and J gave up 3 bases, with 12 bases separating them. Germline values: CDR1 SGHTA, CDR2 FQGNSA. The CDR3 reads CASSLEGGRDYGYTF. The CDR3 DNA follows: TGTGCCAGCAGCTTAGAAGGGGGGCGCGACTATGGCTACACCTTC.

This clonotype was detected ten times or more. This beta chain came through as a stray read in a library set up for alpha chains, and its size says little. This chain joins TRBV10-3 and TRBJ1-5; D is possibly TRBD1 (5 bases). V was clipped by 5 bases and J by 0 bases, with 8 bases between them. In germline, CDR1 is ENHRY, CDR2 SYGVKD. There are 14 residues in the CDR3. DNA of the CDR3: TGTGCCATCAGTCGACAGAATAGCAATCAGCCCCAGCATTTT. Encoded protein: CAISRQNSNQPQHF.

Notes on this clonotype: The library was prepared for alpha chains; this beta chain is a stray read, so its frequency means little. This sequence joins TRBV7-9 and TRBJ1-1, with no clear D. V was clipped by 3 bases and J by 1 base, with 9 bases between them. Germline CDR1 SEHNR, CDR2 FQNEAQ (reference sequence). The CDR3 loop spans 14 amino acids. The CDR3 here is CASSFEGSNTEAFF. DNA of the CDR3: TGTGCCAGCAGCTTTGAGGGTTCGAACACTGAAGCTTTCTTT.

This clonotype is categorized as medium-sized. This beta chain is a stray sequence in a library constructed for alpha chains; its clone size is not meaningful. The chain has TRBV5-1 and TRBJ2-3; D is unresolved. This CDR3 is 16 amino acids long. Trimming shortened V by 0 bases and J by 1 base, and 12 bases separated the two germline ends. Germline V gene lookup returns CDR1 SGHRS and CDR2 YFSETQ. The CDR3 nucleotides are TGCGCCAGCAGCTTGGATGCGGTCCGGGGCACAGATACGCAGTATTTT. It encodes CASSLDAVRGTDTQYF.

By share of the sample, this clonotype is medium-sized. Since it is a stray read in a library aimed at alpha chains, this beta chain has a size that is not meaningful. The rearrangement links TRBV12-3 or TRBV12-4 to TRBJ2-3, with 7 nucleotides matching TRBD2. The V segment lost 0 bases and the J segment 5 bases; nucleotides outside the gene matches: 5. The CDR3 length is 15 residues. Written as DNA, the CDR3 is TGTGCCAGCAGTTTAGCGGGAGGGCCGGGAGATACGCAGTATTTT. Its translation: CASSLAGGPGDTQYF.

On this clonotype itself: This beta chain came through as a stray read in a library set up for alpha chains, and its size says little. The chain carries TRBV13 and TRBJ2-3, with a weak D call TRBD2 (6 bases). The germline gives CDR1 PRHDT, CDR2 FYEKMQ (reference sequence). V lost 0 bases and J lost 0, with 10 bases in between. This CDR3 has 16 residues. As DNA, the CDR3 is TGTGCCAGCAGCTTAGGCGGCGGGGTTAGCACAGATACGCAGTATTTT. Translating gives CASSLGGGVSTDTQYF.

Note on this clonotype: Within a library made for alpha chains, this beta chain is off target, and its count is uninformative. This chain uses TRBV7-9 with TRBJ2-7; TRBD2 matches 8 bases. The V gene's germline CDR1 is SEHNR and CDR2 FQNEAQ (reference sequence). The ends lost 6 bases at V and 0 bases at J; junction bases unmatched: 4. This CDR3 is 14 amino acids long. The CDR3 loop reads CASSPSGPSYEQYF. The CDR3 bases are TGTGCCAGCAGTCCTAGCGGGCCCTCCTACGAGCAGTACTTC.

Many counts were recorded for this clonotype. Since the library was made to target alpha chains, this beta chain is a stray read and its abundance is not meaningful. The rearrangement links TRBV3-1 to TRBJ1-2; D might be TRBD1 (6 bases). This CDR3 has 14 residues. Trimming took off 0 bases at V and 6 bases at J, with 11 bases between the two ends. Germline V gene data show CDR1 as LGHDT and CDR2 as YNNKEL (reference sequence). The CDR3 loop is CASSQEGQTHGYTF. The CDR3 DNA reads TGTGCCAGCAGCCAAGAAGGACAGACCCATGGCTACACCTTC.

This clonotype is categorized as medium-sized. The library was built for alpha chains, so this beta chain is an off-target read and its size means little. The DNA of the CDR3 is TGTGCCAGCAGTCCCCGACAGGACACTGAAGCTTTCTTT. Residues: CASSPRQDTEAFF. The chain employs TRBV12-3 or TRBV12-4 and TRBJ1-1, with D perhaps TRBD1 (6 bases). Trimming took off 5 bases at V and 3 bases at J, with 10 bases between the two ends. There are 13 residues in the CDR3.

This clonotype was observed a few times. This beta chain represents an off-target read in a library built for alpha chains; its size is of limited meaning. This chain joins TRBV28 and TRBJ1-1; D gene uncertain. With 5 bases removed from V and 4 bases from J, the gap between germline ends came to 14 bases. This CDR3 contains 14 residues. Germline lookup yields CDR1 MDHEN and CDR2 SYDVKM. This chain's CDR3 is CASSPTGLATEAFF. The CDR3 coding sequence is TGTGCCAGCAGTCCTACGGGGTTGGCCACTGAAGCTTTCTTT.

This clonotype is categorized as medium-sized. In a library made to pick up alpha chains, this beta chain is a stray read with a size that means little. V and J are TRBV20-1 and TRBJ1-2; 11 bases are a match to TRBD1. J was trimmed by 6 bases and V by 6 bases; bases with no gene match: 6. This CDR3 spans 13 amino acids. Germline assignment: CDR1 DFQATT and CDR2 SNEGSKA (reference sequence). CDR3 DNA sequence: TGCAGTGCCCCAGGACAGGGGGCTCATGGCTACACCTTC. Translated: CSAPGQGAHGYTF.

This clonotype was seen ten or more times. Because the library targeted alpha chains, this beta chain is an off-target read whose size means little. The CDR3 nucleotides are TGTGCCAGCAGTGAAGGAGAGATTGTTTTTGAAGCTTTCTTT. Translated, it gives CASSEGEIVFEAFF. J is TRBJ1-1 and V is TRBV6-1; D is ambiguous. This CDR3 contains 14 residues. Trimming pared 1 base from V and 7 bases from J, leaving 13 bases between. The V gene's germline CDR1 is MNHNS and CDR2 SASEGT.

In its sample, this clonotype was seen many times. With the library built for alpha chains, this beta chain is off target and its frequency is not meaningful. The CDR3 nucleotides are TGTGCCAGCAGCTGGGGGCCGGGGAGCGAGCAGTACTTC. It is translated as CASSWGPGSEQYF. The chain recombines TRBV11-2 with TRBJ2-7; D possibly corresponds to TRBD1 (6 bases). Between the trimmed V and J ends, which lost 4 bases and 6 bases, there was a span of 13 bases. CDR3 length equals 13 residues. Germline values: CDR1 SGHAT, CDR2 FQNNGV.

This clonotype was observed at least ten times. A library prepared for alpha chains yielded this beta chain as an off-target read; its size is of little meaning. The V call is TRBV6-2 or TRBV6-3, the J call TRBJ2-7; 8 nucleotides match TRBD2. V lost 10 bases, J lost 0 bases, and 5 bases stayed unmatched. The CDR3 runs 13 residues. Per the germline V gene, CDR1 is MNHEY and CDR2 is SVGEGT. This CDR3 reads CATGGTNSYEQYF. The CDR3 nucleotides read TGTGCCACGGGAGGGACTAACTCCTACGAGCAGTACTTC.

This clonotype is large by share. Found in a library prepared for alpha chains, this beta chain is an off-target read, and its abundance has little meaning. V is TRBV30 and J is TRBJ2-5; D is undetermined. Germline V gene sequence: CDR1 GTSNPN, CDR2 SVGIG (reference sequence). The CDR3 loop spans 12 amino acids. V was cut by 2 bases and J by 5 bases, with 9 bases left in between. CDR3 nucleotides: TGTGCCTGGAGTTTCCTCCAGGAGACCCAGTACTTC. It codes for CAWSFLQETQYF.

Remarks on this clonotype: Found in a library prepared for alpha chains, this beta chain is an off-target read, and its abundance has little meaning. The gene calls are TRBV29-1 and TRBJ2-1; 7 positions match TRBD2. V gave up 3 bases and J gave up 8 bases; unmatched junction bases: 13. The germline V gene has CDR1 SQVTM and CDR2 ANQGSEA. This CDR3 spans 15 amino acids. In nucleotides, the CDR3 is TGCAGCGTTGAGGAGGCCGGGGGAGGGCCACATGAGCAGTTCTTC. Protein: CSVEEAGGGPHEQFF.

This clonotype was seen ten or more times. The library was prepared for alpha chains; this beta chain is a stray read, so its frequency means little. V and J are TRBV10-3 and TRBJ2-2; D is ambiguous. Germline V gene lookup returns CDR1 ENHRY and CDR2 SYGVKD. The CDR3 consists of 14 residues. V was trimmed by 2 bases and J by 3 bases, leaving 7 bases between them. CDR3 bases: TGTGCCATCAGTGAGAGCACTTACACCGGGGAGCTGTTTTTT. Its protein is CAISESTYTGELFF.

Judged by abundance, this clonotype is medium-sized. Since the library was made to target alpha chains, this beta chain is a stray read and its abundance is not meaningful. CDR3 amino acids: CSGIDSPTDTQYF. CDR3 coding DNA: TGCAGTGGAATTGACAGTCCCACAGATACGCAGTATTTT. This chain uses TRBV20-1 with TRBJ2-3, with D tentatively TRBD1 (5 bases). V gave up 7 bases and J gave up 2 bases, with 13 bases separating them. This CDR3 has 13 residues. Germline CDR1 and CDR2: DFQATT and SNEGSKA (reference sequence).

This clonotype has a handful of counts. This beta chain came through as a stray read in a library set up for alpha chains, and its size says little. The genes are TRBV10-2 and TRBJ1-5, with 7 bases that match TRBD1. CDR3 length equals 15 residues. V lost 8 bases and J lost 2; bases outside the gene matches: 9. Germline V CDR1 and CDR2: WSHSY, SAAADI. CDR3 residues: CASGQGERGNQPQHF. DNA for the CDR3: TGCGCCAGCGGTCAGGGGGAAAGAGGCAATCAGCCCCAGCATTTT.

In this sample, this clonotype is medium-sized. This beta chain is off target for a library built for alpha chains, so its abundance means little. The chain is built from TRBV29-1 and TRBJ2-2, with D possibly being TRBD1 or TRBD2 (6 bases each). The length of the CDR3 is 14 residues. V lost 7 bases and J 2 bases, leaving 14 bases between the germline ends. The germline V gene has CDR1 SQVTM and CDR2 ANQGSEA. Here the CDR3 reads CSGSRGTNTGELFF. The CDR3 DNA reads as TGCAGCGGTTCCCGGGGGACAAACACCGGGGAGCTGTTTTTT.

By share, this clonotype counts as medium-sized. This beta chain is off target for a library built for alpha chains, so its abundance means little. The rearrangement uses TRBV6-5 and TRBJ2-2; 9 nucleotides align to TRBD1. Germline assignment: CDR1 MNHEY and CDR2 SVGAGI. The CDR3 runs to 17 residues. Trimming at V came to 5 bases and at J to 2 bases, leaving 9 bases not matched to a gene. The CDR3 region is CASSPGQGNANTGELFF. Written as DNA, the CDR3 is TGTGCCAGCAGTCCCGGACAGGGGAACGCTAACACCGGGGAGCTGTTTTTT.

This clonotype was seen at least ten times. Since the library was made to target alpha chains, this beta chain is a stray read and its abundance is not meaningful. The rearrangement links TRBV2 to TRBJ2-1; D might be TRBD1 or TRBD2, each matching 5 bases. CDR3 length equals 13 residues. In germline, CDR1 is SNHLY, CDR2 FYNNEI. The V end was cut by 8 bases, the J end by 5 bases, with 13 bases between. The chain's CDR3 is CASEGTPNNEQFF. The DNA for the CDR3 is TGTGCCAGCGAAGGGACGCCGAACAATGAGCAGTTCTTC.

On this clonotype: In a library made to pick up alpha chains, this beta chain is a stray read with a size that means little. This chain links TRBV9 with TRBJ2-7; possible D gene TRBD1, 6 bases. Germline assignment: CDR1 SGDLS and CDR2 YYNGEE. The CDR3 covers 14 residues. Trimming removed 4 bases at V and 3 bases at J, with 14 bases between. The CDR3 DNA follows: TGTGCCAGCAGCCCAGGACAGATGGGCTACGAGCAGTACTTC. It is translated as CASSPGQMGYEQYF.

This clonotype was counted between two and nine times. As an off-target read in a library built for alpha chains, this beta chain has a frequency of little significance. V and J are TRBV6-6 and TRBJ2-7; 12 bases fit TRBD2. V shed 6 bases, J shed 0 bases, and the junction held 3 bases outside the gene matches. CDR3 length: 15 residues. The V gene's germline CDR1 is MNHNY and CDR2 SVGAGI (reference sequence). CDR3 nucleotides: TGTGCCAGCAGCCCGACTAGCGGGAGCTCCTACGAGCAGTACTTC. Translated, it gives CASSPTSGSSYEQYF.

By its share, this clonotype is medium-sized. This beta chain represents an off-target read in a library built for alpha chains; its size is of limited meaning. V gene TRBV20-1 combines with J gene TRBJ2-1, with 7 bases that match TRBD2. The V gene end was trimmed by 6 bases and the J gene end by 0 bases; junction bases not matched to a gene: 8. In germline, CDR1 is DFQATT, CDR2 SNEGSKA (reference sequence). CDR3 length: 15 amino acids. The CDR3 spells CSASSGPSSYNEQFF. The CDR3 coding sequence is TGCAGTGCATCTAGCGGACCGAGCTCCTACAATGAGCAGTTCTTC.

About this clonotype itself: Since it is a stray read in a library aimed at alpha chains, this beta chain has a size that is not meaningful. The rearrangement uses TRBV24-1 and TRBJ2-1; perhaps TRBD2 as D (5 bases). V was trimmed by 5 bases and J by 0 bases, leaving 16 bases between them. This CDR3 comprises 17 residues. Germline V gene data show CDR1 as KGHDR and CDR2 as SFDVKD. The CDR3 bases are TGTGCCACCAGTGGCAGTTGGGCGGGCCGCTCCTACAATGAGCAGTTCTTC. It encodes CATSGSWAGRSYNEQFF.